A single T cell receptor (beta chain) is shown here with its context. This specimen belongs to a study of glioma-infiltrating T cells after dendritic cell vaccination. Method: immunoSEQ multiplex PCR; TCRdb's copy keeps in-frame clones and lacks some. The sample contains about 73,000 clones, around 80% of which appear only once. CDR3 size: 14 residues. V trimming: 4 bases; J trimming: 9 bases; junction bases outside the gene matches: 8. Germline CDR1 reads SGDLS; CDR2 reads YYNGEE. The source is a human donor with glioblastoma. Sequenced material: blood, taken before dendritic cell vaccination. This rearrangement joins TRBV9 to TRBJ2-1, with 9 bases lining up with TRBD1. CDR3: CASSLGTGLGEQFF. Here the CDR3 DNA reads TGTGCCAGCAGCCTCGGGACAGGGTTGGGTGAGCAGTTCTTC.